The 28 T cell receptor beta chains presented below share a single source sample, sequenced in a study of T cell clonality in common variable immunodeficiency (dated by TCRdb to 2015 to 2017). These TCRs are of unknown antigen specificity. Paper-wide results and their limitations: Reportedly, TCRbeta sequences from CVID had fewer deletions and N-nucleotide insertions, and highly modified clones with 13 or more V deletions were absent from CVID.

Library generation was performed with the immunoSEQ multiplex PCR assay. This is the immuneACCESS table as TCRdb keeps it, with only in-frame sequences that have V and J called. A part of the clones is gone; compared with another copy, unresolved V genes explain less than half, and the rest is unexplained. This sample has fewer than 20,000 clones, none of them a singleton. More than 14% of the sample lies in the top ten. Sequencing was done on a sample of peripheral blood mononuclear cells. Receptor source: a human donor with common variable immunodeficiency.

This clone appeared many times. The CDR3 end falls 3 residues outside the read, so it is completed with the germline J gene. The rearrangement links TRBV7-3 to TRBJ2-5, with TRBD1 matching over 10 bases. V gave up 4 bases and J gave up 7 bases; unmatched junction bases: 3. CDR3 size: 13 residues. The germline gives CDR1 SGHTA, CDR2 FQGTGA. The DNA read from the CDR3 is TGTGCCAGCAGCTCGGGACAGGGGACGACC. Translation: CASSSGQGTT. In full, the CDR3 reads CASSSGQGTTQYF.

This clone occurred a few times. Other DNA sequences in the same sample also yield this CDR3. CDR3 region: CASRQGLAASYEQYF. CDR3 bases read: TGTGCCAGCAGGCAAGGACTAGCGGCCTCCTACGAG. V and J are TRBV19 and TRBJ2-7; 10 positions match TRBD2. The CDR3 extends 3 residues past the end of the read, so its final part is completed from the germline J gene. This CDR3 is 15 amino acids long. Germline lookup yields CDR1 LNHDA and CDR2 SQIVND (reference sequence). V was clipped by 9 bases and J by 0 bases; unmatched bases: 8.

Remarks on this clone: The CDR3 end lies 3 residues beyond the end of the read and is filled in from the germline J gene. The rearrangement links TRBV6-1 to TRBJ2-3, with D possibly matching TRBD1 (6 bases). V lost 2 bases and J lost 4, with 7 bases in between. The CDR3 extends over 13 amino acids. Per germline, CDR1 MNHNS and CDR2 SASEGT. The CDR3 is CASSETGPDTQYF. Incomplete CDR3 DNA: TGTGCCAGCAGTGAAACAGGGCCAGATACG.

With regard to this clone: Read data end 3 residues before the CDR3 end; the end is taken from the germline J gene. This chain joins TRBV5-1 and TRBJ2-1; the match to TRBD2 covers 15 bases. CDR1 is SGHRS and CDR2 is YFSETQ in the germline V gene. CDR3 length equals 15 residues. Losses at the gene ends were 6 bases for V and 5 bases for J; bases not matched to a gene: 3. CDR3 in amino acids: CASNGLAGGNNEQFF. The sequenced CDR3 bases are TGCGCCAGCAACGGACTAGCGGGAGGGAACAATGAG.

Comment on this clone: Read coverage stops 3 residues before the CDR3 terminus; the germline J gene supplies the remainder. The chain joins TRBV18 to TRBJ2-3, with 11 nucleotides matching TRBD2. This CDR3 is built from 15 residues. Germline trimming cut 3 bases from V and 3 bases from J; bases unmatched to any gene: 2. CDR1 is KGHSH, CDR2 LQKENI, per germline. CDR3 region: CASSPGLADTDTQYF. Partial CDR3 DNA: TGTGCCAGCTCACCGGGACTAGCGGATACAGATACG. Full variable domain (missing parts from reference TRBV18 and TRBJ2-3): NAGVMQNPRHLVRRRGQEARLRCSPMKGHSHVYWYRQLPEEGLKFMVYLQKENIIDESGMPKERFSAEFPKEGPSILRIQQVVRGDSAAYFCASSPGLADTDTQYFGPGTRLTVL.

This clone was detected only a few times. The CDR3 end falls 3 residues outside the read, so it is completed with the germline J gene. The rearrangement joins TRBV7-9 to TRBJ1-2; D is ambiguous. Germline CDR1 SEHNR, CDR2 FQNEAQ (reference sequence). V was pared by 7 bases and J by 1 base, with 16 bases between. This CDR3 spans 15 amino acids. The CDR3: CASIPPRLINYGYTF. The CDR3 DNA, read in part, is TGTGCCAGCATCCCGCCTAGGTTGATTAACTATGGC.

In this sample, this clone turned up many times. Sequencing ends 3 residues short of the CDR3 end; the germline J gene provides the rest. The chain has TRBV7-3 and TRBJ2-1; 7 bases match TRBD2. The germline V gene has CDR1 SGHTA and CDR2 FQGTGA. The CDR3 has 16 amino acids. V trimming: 1 base; J trimming: 8 bases; junction bases outside the gene matches: 11. Incomplete CDR3 DNA: TGTGCCAGCAGCTTAATGGCGGGAGCTCGAAGGTATGAG. It codes for CASSLMAGARRYE. The CDR3 reads in full as CASSLMAGARRYEQFF.

This clone was seen a handful of times. With the read ending 3 residues before the CDR3 end, the germline J gene is used to fill in that end. This sequence joins TRBV6-2 or TRBV6-3 and TRBJ2-3; D not certain. V was pared by 0 bases and J by 4 bases, with 11 bases between. Germline CDR1 MNHEY, CDR2 SVGEGT. This CDR3 spans 15 amino acids. CDR3 sequence: CASSYSTGAADTQYF. The sequenced CDR3 bases are TGTGCCAGCAGTTACTCGACGGGTGCTGCAGATACG.

In its sample, this clone was seen a few times. The read finishes 3 residues shy of the CDR3 end, and the germline J gene is used to complete it. The V gene is TRBV7-9, the J gene TRBJ2-5, with 7 bases that match TRBD2. Germline V CDR1 and CDR2: SEHNR, FQNEAQ (reference sequence). J gave up 1 base and V 4 bases, and 3 bases lay outside the gene matches. CDR3 length equals 14 residues. The sequenced part of the CDR3 DNA is TGTGCCAGCAGCTCCATAGCGGGCCAAGAGACC. Its translation: CASSSIAGQET. The entire CDR3 sequence reads CASSSIAGQETQYF.

The table lists this clone with many counts. The read finishes 3 residues shy of the CDR3 end, and the germline J gene is used to complete it. This chain uses TRBV6-2 or TRBV6-3 with TRBJ2-1, with D possibly being TRBD2 (6 bases). The germline V gene encodes CDR1 MNHEY and CDR2 SVGEGT. V lost 7 bases, J lost 7 bases, and 14 bases lay in between. CDR3 length equals 13 residues. Incomplete CDR3 DNA: TGTGCCAGCATGCGGGACTTCGTTAATGAG. It encodes CASMRDFVNE. The entire CDR3 protein is CASMRDFVNEQFF.

Many counts were recorded for this clone. With the read ending 3 residues before the CDR3 end, the germline J gene is used to fill in that end. The V gene is TRBV19, the J gene TRBJ2-5, with no clear D. V lost 3 bases and J lost 1, with 12 bases in between. This CDR3 has 15 residues. In germline, CDR1 is LNHDA, CDR2 SQIVND (reference sequence). The part of the CDR3 DNA that was read is TGTGCCAGTAGTATCCAAGTCCAGGTCCAAGAGACC. It is translated as CASSIQVQVQET. The complete CDR3 reads CASSIQVQVQETQYF.

With respect to this clone: The read comes to an end 3 residues before the CDR3 does, leaving the germline J gene to fill in the end. V gene TRBV2 combines with J gene TRBJ2-1, with a tentative D call TRBD2 (5 bases). CDR1 SNHLY and CDR2 FYNNEI come from the germline V gene. This CDR3 is 14 amino acids long. V lost 7 bases and J 0 bases, leaving 10 bases between the germline ends. The sequenced CDR3 bases are TGTGCCAGCAAGCGGCAGAGCTCCTACAATGAG. Protein: CASKRQSSYNE. The whole CDR3 protein is CASKRQSSYNEQFF.

About this clone: A junction end diverges from the germline sequence, so it may reflect a read error. The missing CDR3 end, 3 residues past where the read stops, is filled in from the germline J gene. The rearrangement links TRBV19 to TRBJ1-6; 9 nucleotides agree with TRBD1. The CDR3 contains 14 residues. Germline V gene data show CDR1 as LNHDA and CDR2 as SQIVND (reference sequence). CDR3 loop: CASTRDRENSTLHF. CDR3 DNA, as far as it was read: TGTGCCAGTACCCGGGACAGGGAGAATTCAACC.

Note on this clone: The read ends 3 residues early relative to the CDR3; the germline J gene fills the gap. This chain joins TRBV18 and TRBJ2-3, with D possibly being TRBD2 (5 bases). The V and J ends lost 5 bases and 4 bases respectively, with 13 bases between them. The CDR3 loop spans 14 amino acids. Germline V gives CDR1 KGHSH, CDR2 LQKENI. CDR3 residues: CASSASGHPDTQYF. The sequenced CDR3 bases are TGTGCCAGCTCAGCCAGCGGCCACCCAGATACG. The complete variable domain, with remaining parts taken from reference TRBV18 and TRBJ2-3, reads NAGVMQNPRHLVRRRGQEARLRCSPMKGHSHVYWYRQLPEEGLKFMVYLQKENIIDESGMPKERFSAEFPKEGPSILRIQQVVRGDSAAYFCASSASGHPDTQYFGPGTRLTVL.

The sample holds a few counts of this clone. The CDR3 end falls 3 residues outside the read, so it is completed with the germline J gene. The V gene is TRBV18, the J gene TRBJ1-2; TRBD1 matches at 10 bases. V was pared by 3 bases and J by 5 bases, with 6 bases of the junction left unmatched. The CDR3 spans 15 residues. From germline, CDR1 is KGHSH and CDR2 LQKENI. This CDR3 reads CASSPGAGQGYGYTF. CDR3 DNA, as far as it was read: TGTGCCAGCTCACCTGGTGCGGGACAGGGGTATGGC. Full variable domain (remainder filled in from reference TRBV18 and TRBJ1-2): NAGVMQNPRHLVRRRGQEARLRCSPMKGHSHVYWYRQLPEEGLKFMVYLQKENIIDESGMPKERFSAEFPKEGPSILRIQQVVRGDSAAYFCASSPGAGQGYGYTFGSGTRLTVV.

This clone occurred many times. The CDR3 end lies 3 residues beyond the end of the read and is filled in from the germline J gene. V and J are TRBV18 and TRBJ1-2; no firm D call. CDR3 length equals 14 residues. In germline, CDR1 is KGHSH, CDR2 LQKENI. The V end was cut by 3 bases, the J end by 2 bases, with 10 bases between. CDR3 bases read: TGTGCCAGCTCACCTGTTCCAGAGAACTATGGC. Translated: CASSPVPENYG. From start to end, the CDR3 is CASSPVPENYGYTF.

Notes on this clone: The CDR3 goes on 3 residues after the read ends, and that part is filled in from the germline J gene. V and J are TRBV7-9 and TRBJ2-5; TRBD2 is a possible D gene (6 bases). Trimming stripped 5 bases from V and 4 bases from J, with 14 bases between. Per the germline V gene, CDR1 is SEHNR and CDR2 is FQNEAQ (reference sequence). This CDR3 region has 14 residues. The CDR3 here is CASSRSGGGETQYF. The CDR3 DNA, read in part, is TGTGCCAGCAGCCGATCCGGGGGAGGAGAGACC.

On this clone itself: Read coverage stops 3 residues before the CDR3 terminus; the germline J gene supplies the remainder. The chain joins TRBV7-2 to TRBJ2-7; D not certain. V lost 0 bases and J 0 bases, leaving 12 bases between the germline ends. There are 16 residues in the CDR3. Germline CDR1 and CDR2: SGHTA and FQGNSA. Here the CDR3 reads CASSLALILSSYEQYF. CDR3 DNA (partial): TGTGCCAGCAGCTTAGCGCTCATTCTTAGCTCCTACGAG. The variable domain in full, with the rest retrieved from reference TRBV7-2 and TRBJ2-7, is GAGVSQSPSNKVTEKGKDVELRCDPISGHTALYWYRQSLGQGLEFLIYFQGNSAPDKSGLPSDRFSAERTGGSVSTLTIQRTQQEDSAVYLCASSLALILSSYEQYFGPGTRLTVT.

This clone was recorded at least ten times. The observed sequence ends 3 residues before the CDR3 terminus, with the missing tail filled in from the germline J gene. This chain links TRBV7-6 with TRBJ1-4, with a tentative D call TRBD1 (6 bases). The CDR3 extends over 15 amino acids. The V and J ends lost 0 bases and 7 bases respectively, with 12 bases between them. The germline CDR1 and CDR2 sequences are SGHVS and FNYEAQ. The part of the CDR3 DNA that was read is TGTGCCAGCAGCTTAGCGCGGGGGCAGCGTGAAAAA. This sequence encodes CASSLARGQREK. The CDR3 in its entirety is CASSLARGQREKLFF. Together with reference TRBV7-6 and TRBJ1-4, the CDR3 gives the full variable domain: GAGVSQSPRYKVTKRGQDVALRCDPISGHVSLYWYRQALGQGPEFLTYFNYEAQQDKSGLPNDRFSAERPEGSISTLTIQRTEQRDSAMYRCASSLARGQREKLFFGSGTQLSVL.

The covered CDR3 bases are TGTGCCAGCAGACCCCTAGCGGGCGGGGTCCGTGAG. This translates into CASRPLAGGVRE. The full-length CDR3 reads as CASRPLAGGVREQFF. The chain joins TRBV6-2 or TRBV6-3 to TRBJ2-1, with 8 nucleotides matching TRBD2. The read ends 3 residues before the CDR3 terminus; that terminus is restored from the germline J gene. Germline V lookup: CDR1 MNHEY, CDR2 SVGEGT. The V segment lost 6 bases and the J segment 9 bases; nucleotides outside the gene matches: 13. CDR3 length: 15 amino acids.

This clone was observed at least ten times. The read ends 3 residues before the CDR3 terminus; that terminus is restored from the germline J gene. This chain uses TRBV15 with TRBJ1-1; 7 nucleotides match TRBD1. In germline, CDR1 is LNHNV, CDR2 YYDKDF (reference sequence). There are 14 residues in the CDR3. Trimming cost V 3 bases and J 4 bases; bases outside gene matches: 5. CDR3 region: CATSRRGLGTEAFF. Partial CDR3 DNA: TGTGCCACCAGCAGGAGGGGGCTAGGCACTGAA.

Worth noting for this clone: Read data end 3 residues before the CDR3 end; the end is taken from the germline J gene. The chain links TRBV6-1 to TRBJ1-5, with 9 bases lining up with TRBD1. The CDR3 spans 14 residues. Germline CDR1 is MNHNS and CDR2 is SASEGT. The V segment lost 4 bases and the J segment 7 bases; nucleotides outside the gene matches: 5. Partial CDR3 DNA: TGTGCCAGCAGTGTATCGACAGGGGGACAGCCC. Protein product: CASSVSTGGQP. The CDR3 in its entirety is CASSVSTGGQPQHF.

Only a few counts were recorded for this clone. With the read ending 3 residues before the CDR3 end, the germline J gene is used to fill in that end. The rearrangement joins TRBV19 to TRBJ2-3, with 12 bases identical to TRBD2. CDR3 length equals 15 residues. Germline loops: CDR1 LNHDA, CDR2 SQIVND (reference sequence). J was trimmed by 4 bases and V by 5 bases; bases with no gene match: 4. The CDR3 is CASSPTSGGPDTQYF. The sequenced part of the CDR3 DNA is TGTGCCAGTAGTCCGACTAGCGGGGGCCCAGATACG.

This clone was counted a few times. The CDR3 extends 3 residues past the end of the read, so its final part is completed from the germline J gene. The chain couples TRBV6-1 to TRBJ2-2; 8 bases fit TRBD2. V shed 2 bases and J 1 base; nucleotides not matched to a gene: 3. The CDR3 is 16 residues long. Germline values: CDR1 MNHNS, CDR2 SASEGT. CDR3 DNA, as far as it was read: TGTGCCAGCAGTGAACGGGGGGGGCGGAACACCGGGGAG. Amino acid sequence: CASSERGGRNTGE. Given in full, the CDR3 is CASSERGGRNTGELFF.

A remark on this clone: Coverage ceases 3 residues before the CDR3 finishes, and the germline J gene fills in the end. V usage is TRBV6-2 or TRBV6-3 and J usage is TRBJ1-2; TRBD1 aligns across 8 bases. Per germline, CDR1 MNHEY and CDR2 SVGEGT. The J segment lost 1 base and the V segment lost 6 bases, leaving 7 bases of the junction unmatched. This CDR3 has 15 residues. The DNA read from the CDR3 is TGTGCCAGCAGCGGGACAGGTTTCAGTAACTATGGC. Its translation is CASSGTGFSNYG. The entire CDR3 reads CASSGTGFSNYGYTF.

Many counts were recorded for this clone. Read coverage stops 3 residues before the CDR3 terminus; the germline J gene supplies the remainder. This rearrangement joins TRBV20-1 to TRBJ1-5, with 7 bases fitting TRBD1. Germline V gene lookup returns CDR1 DFQATT and CDR2 SNEGSKA (reference sequence). The CDR3 loop spans 14 amino acids. V gave up 6 bases and J gave up 2 bases; unmatched junction bases: 7. CDR3 bases read: TGCAGTGCAGGGGCCACAGGGGGCAATCAGCCC. Its translation: CSAGATGGNQP. The full CDR3 sequence reads CSAGATGGNQPQHF.

A remark on this clone: The observed sequence ends 3 residues before the CDR3 terminus, with the missing tail filled in from the germline J gene. The chain employs TRBV20-1 and TRBJ2-3, with 11 bases aligning to TRBD2. J gave up 1 base and V 2 bases, and 5 bases lay outside the gene matches. CDR3 length: 16 residues. Per the germline V gene, CDR1 is DFQATT and CDR2 is SNEGSKA (reference sequence). CDR3 bases read: TGCAGTGCTAGACAGACTAGCGGGATAGGCACAGATACG. Amino acids: CSARQTSGIGTDT. The entire CDR3 protein reads CSARQTSGIGTDTQYF.

This clone was recorded a few times. The read is 3 residues too short to cover the CDR3 end, so that end is filled in from the germline J gene. This sequence joins TRBV18 and TRBJ1-1; 11 positions agree with TRBD1. CDR3 size: 14 residues. Looked up from germline, CDR1 is KGHSH and CDR2 is LQKENI. The CDR3 sequence is CASSPPGQGVGAFF. The sequenced CDR3 bases are TGTGCCAGCTCACCCCCGGGACAGGGGGTGGGG.